This T cell receptor (beta chain) was identified during a study of cytomegalovirus exposure and HLA in healthy donors. With regard to this clone: Its antigen is still unknown.

The PCR had 60 Vbeta and 13 Jbeta primers. Sequencing was performed with immunoSEQ multiplex PCR; in TCRdb, only in-frame clones are kept and a portion is missing. The sample holds fewer than 100,000 clones; around 80% are singletons and the top ten take 0.76%. V was cut by 5 bases and J by 8 bases, with 15 bases left in between. CDR1 MNHEY and CDR2 SVGAGI come from the germline V gene. The CDR3 extends over 13 amino acids. General study findings and limits: CMV serostatus was the only recorded immune exposure for donors. Using a false discovery rate of 0.05, a later analysis showed that approximately 17,000 TCR beta sequences were associated with HLA alleles. Among TCR beta chains of equal frequency, HLA-associated ones were more clonally expanded in a later analysis.

Sequencing was carried out using PBMCs. The chain links TRBV6-5 to TRBJ1-2; D perhaps matches TRBD1 (6 bases). The TCR comes from a woman between 55 and 75 years old in good health and CMV-seronegative. DNA for the CDR3: TGTGCCAGCAGTGATACAGGGCTCGAAGGCTACACCTTC. The encoded protein is CASSDTGLEGYTF.